This T cell receptor beta chain was sequenced in a study of T cells after yellow fever vaccination. This clonotype was counted only a few times. Antigen: not known. The V and J ends lost 5 bases and 4 bases respectively, with 17 bases between them. This CDR3 has 15 residues. Germline CDR1 reads SGHVS; CDR2 reads FQNEAQ. TCRdb analysed the 5' RACE reads with MiXCR anew, one entry per CDR3 protein. This sample has fewer than 650,000 distinct CDR3 sequences, with about a fifth found just once. General observations from the study: On re-exposure, the response was weaker but peaked faster, at day 5 versus 15.

The receptor was isolated from a man younger than 35 who received the YFV17D yellow fever vaccine. The material was PBMCs, obtained roughly 20 days after the first yellow fever vaccination. The chain joins TRBV7-8 to TRBJ1-2, with no clear D. CDR3 coding DNA: TGTGCCAGCAGCCTCCGGGCCAGCCCCGTCTATGGCTACACCTTC. It codes for CASSLRASPVYGYTF.